Below are 20 T cell receptor beta chains sequenced from a single sample in a study of CXCR3-negative and CXCR3-positive naive CD8 T cells. 5' RACE that incorporated UMI labels was used to prepare the TRB cDNA libraries. TCRdb reprocessed the 5' RACE reads; each CDR3 protein has one entry and no DNA is given. In all, the sample yields 100,000 to 150,000 distinct CDR3 sequences. Sequencing input: naive CXCR3- CD8+ T cells from blood. The sample's subset: CD45RO-CCR7+CD27+CD95- naive CD8+ T cells lacking CXCR3 (TNR3-). Every receptor here comes from a human donor in good health. Some clones in this sample may be carry-over from other donors' samples.

The chain links TRBV20-1 to TRBJ2-7; checking the TCRdb D call of TRBD1 is not possible without DNA. CDR1 and CDR2 (germline): DFQATT, SNEGSKA (reference sequence). The CDR3 loop spans 13 amino acids. The CDR3 region is CSARAPGIYEQYF.

J is TRBJ2-1 and V is TRBV20-1; TCRdb outputs TRBD1, but without DNA this stays unchecked. The CDR3 is made up of 15 amino acids. Germline V gives CDR1 DFQATT, CDR2 SNEGSKA (reference sequence). CDR3 sequence reads: CSAGLLRGAYNEQFF.

The chain has TRBV12-3 or TRBV12-4 and TRBJ2-2; TCRdb names TRBD1, which stays unverified in the absence of DNA. This CDR3 has 17 amino acids. The CDR3 protein is CASSLAWGIGPTGELFF.

The chain recombines TRBV4-1 with TRBJ2-7; TCRdb proposes TRBD1, but this gene call is untestable without DNA. In germline, CDR1 is MGHRA, CDR2 YSYEKL. This CDR3 has 18 amino acids. This chain's CDR3 is CASSQDLSGTDWGYEQYF.

J is TRBJ2-1 and V is TRBV7-9; TCRdb's D call, TRBD1, is unchecked because there is no DNA. The CDR3 covers 14 residues. CDR1 SEHNR and CDR2 FQNEAQ come from the germline V gene (reference sequence). The CDR3 reads CAGNMQGLNNEQFF.

The V gene is TRBV19, the J gene TRBJ2-2; TCRdb's assignment of TRBD2 cannot be checked, as there is no DNA. The germline gives CDR1 LNHDA, CDR2 SQIVND (reference sequence). There are 22 residues in the CDR3. The CDR3: CASSNPATSGRAKEIVTGELFF.

This chain links TRBV12-3 or TRBV12-4 with TRBJ1-3; lacking DNA, the TRBD1 call made by TCRdb goes unchecked. The CDR3 spans 15 residues. CDR3 loop: CASRTDSRIGNTIYF.

The chain employs TRBV20-1 and TRBJ2-2; TCRdb's D call, TRBD1, is unchecked because there is no DNA. The CDR3 extends over 16 amino acids. Germline CDR1 DFQATT, CDR2 SNEGSKA (reference sequence). This chain's CDR3 is CSARDFEGQGSGELFF.

The chain recombines TRBV25-1 with TRBJ2-5. The germline V gene encodes CDR1 MGHDK and CDR2 SYGVNS. The CDR3 is 15 amino acids. The CDR3 protein is CASSEYSGRQETQYF. The full variable domain, completed using reference TRBV25-1 and TRBJ2-5, is EADIYQTPRYLVIGTGKKITLECSQTMGHDKMYWYQQDPGMELHLIHYSYGVNSTEKGDLSSESTVSRIRTEHFPLTLESARPSHTSQYLCASSEYSGRQETQYFGPGTRLLVL.

The V call is TRBV9, the J call TRBJ2-3. Germline V gene data show CDR1 as SGDLS and CDR2 as YYNGEE. This CDR3 has 14 residues. The CDR3 here is CASSVGTNPDTQYF.

This chain joins TRBV7-8 and TRBJ1-1; the D call of TRBD1 rests on TCRdb alone, since no DNA is present to check it. The CDR3 runs to 17 residues. Germline V lookup: CDR1 SGHVS, CDR2 FQNEAQ. CDR3: CASSLGQGAGRNTEAFF.

The chain uses TRBV19 and TRBJ2-1; TCRdb's assignment of TRBD1 cannot be checked, as there is no DNA. Germline loops: CDR1 LNHDA, CDR2 SQIVND (reference sequence). The CDR3 totals 15 residues. This chain's CDR3 is CASSLAGTPTNEQFF.

The V gene is TRBV4-1, the J gene TRBJ2-7; the TRBD1 assignment by TCRdb is unverifiable without DNA. CDR3 length: 15 residues. In germline, CDR1 is MGHRA, CDR2 YSYEKL. CDR3: CASSQTEGDTYEQYF.

The chain links TRBV27 to TRBJ2-5. The CDR3 spans 15 residues. Germline CDR1 MNHEY, CDR2 SMNVEV (reference sequence). The CDR3 here is CASSLDGTGWETQYF.

This chain joins TRBV12-3 or TRBV12-4 and TRBJ2-5; TCRdb selects TRBD2, and the lack of DNA leaves this call unchecked. The CDR3 sequence is 16 residues long. The CDR3 protein is CASSLFLAGGSETQYF.

The chain uses TRBV29-1 and TRBJ2-1; the D gene TCRdb calls, TRBD1, cannot be checked with no DNA. The CDR3 spans 14 residues. CDR1 and CDR2 (germline): SQVTM, ANQGSEA. The CDR3: CSVEEDSPYNEQFF.

The chain has TRBV2 and TRBJ2-7; the D call of TRBD1 rests on TCRdb alone, since no DNA is present to check it. The germline gives CDR1 SNHLY, CDR2 FYNNEI. The CDR3 is made up of 16 amino acids. CDR3 region: CASSESDRDTDYEQYF.

CDR3 sequence: CSVEIGGNQPQHF. V and J are TRBV29-1 and TRBJ1-5. The CDR3 length is 13 residues. The germline gives CDR1 SQVTM, CDR2 ANQGSEA. The whole variable domain, remainder taken from reference TRBV29-1 and TRBJ1-5, is SAVISQKPSRDICQRGTSLTIQCQVDSQVTMMFWYRQQPGQSLTLIATANQGSEATYESGFVIDKFPISRPNLTFSTLTVSNMSPEDSSIYLCSVEIGGNQPQHFGDGTRLSIL.

The rearrangement joins TRBV29-1 to TRBJ2-2; no DNA is available, so the TRBD2 call from TCRdb remains unchecked. CDR3 length: 15 residues. Germline CDR1 is SQVTM and CDR2 is ANQGSEA. The CDR3: CSVESGTANTGELFF.

This rearrangement joins TRBV4-1 to TRBJ2-3. This CDR3 spans 15 amino acids. Germline-derived CDR1 and CDR2 are MGHRA and YSYEKL. CDR3 region: CASSQVLGDTDTQYF.